The sequence of this T cell receptor (beta chain) was determined in a study of cytomegalovirus exposure and HLA in healthy donors. This PCR relied on a set of 60 Vbeta primers and 13 Jbeta primers. Measured with immunoSEQ multiplex PCR; TCRdb has only the in-frame clones, and not every one. The top ten hold 1.9% of the sample, which has about 140,000 clones, almost 85% seen once. The sequencing input was PBMCs. The source is a woman aged 40-49 years in good health and CMV-seronegative.

DNA for the CDR3: TGCGCCAGCAGCGAAGCGGTCGGGGGCTATGGCTACACCTTC. It specifies CASSEAVGGYGYTF. This chain uses TRBV4-3 with TRBJ1-2; possible D gene TRBD1, 5 bases. V gave up 5 bases and J gave up 4 bases, with 14 bases separating them. The CDR3 is made up of 14 amino acids. In germline, CDR1 is LGHNA, CDR2 YSLEER.